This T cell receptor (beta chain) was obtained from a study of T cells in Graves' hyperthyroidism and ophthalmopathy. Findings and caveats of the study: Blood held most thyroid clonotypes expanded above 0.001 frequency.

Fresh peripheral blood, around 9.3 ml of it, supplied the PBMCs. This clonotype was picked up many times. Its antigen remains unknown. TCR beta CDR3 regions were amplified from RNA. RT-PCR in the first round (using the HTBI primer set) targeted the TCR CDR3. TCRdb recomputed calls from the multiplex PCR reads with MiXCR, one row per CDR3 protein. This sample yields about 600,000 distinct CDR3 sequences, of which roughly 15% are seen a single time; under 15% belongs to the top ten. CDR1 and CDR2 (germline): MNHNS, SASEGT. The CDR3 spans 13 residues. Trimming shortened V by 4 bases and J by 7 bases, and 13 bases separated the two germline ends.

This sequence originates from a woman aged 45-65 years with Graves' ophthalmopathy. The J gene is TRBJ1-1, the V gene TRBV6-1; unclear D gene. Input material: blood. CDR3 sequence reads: CASSAPWTDEAFF. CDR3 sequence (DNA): TGTGCCAGCAGTGCCCCATGGACTGATGAAGCTTTCTTT.